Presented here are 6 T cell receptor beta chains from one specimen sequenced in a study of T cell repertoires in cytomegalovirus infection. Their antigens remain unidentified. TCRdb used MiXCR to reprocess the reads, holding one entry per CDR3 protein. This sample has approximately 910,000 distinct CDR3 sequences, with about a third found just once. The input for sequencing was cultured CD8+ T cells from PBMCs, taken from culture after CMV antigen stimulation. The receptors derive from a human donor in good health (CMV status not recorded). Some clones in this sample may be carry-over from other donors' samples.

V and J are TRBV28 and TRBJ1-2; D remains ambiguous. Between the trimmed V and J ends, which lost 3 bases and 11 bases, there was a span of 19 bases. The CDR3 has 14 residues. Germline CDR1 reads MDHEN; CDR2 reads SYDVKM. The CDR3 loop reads CASSFGGPSILYTF. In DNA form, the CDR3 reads TGTGCCAGCAGTTTCGGTGGACCCTCGATACTATACACCTTC.

CDR3 sequence reads: CASSLGNSYEQYV. The CDR3 nucleotides are TGTGCCAGCAGCTTGGGAAACTCCTACGAGCAGTACGTC. The rearrangement links TRBV7-9 to TRBJ2-7, with D uncertain. This CDR3 region has 13 residues. Germline V gene lookup returns CDR1 SEHNR and CDR2 FQNEAQ (reference sequence). The germline V and J ends were trimmed by 3 bases and 0 bases, with 6 bases remaining between them.

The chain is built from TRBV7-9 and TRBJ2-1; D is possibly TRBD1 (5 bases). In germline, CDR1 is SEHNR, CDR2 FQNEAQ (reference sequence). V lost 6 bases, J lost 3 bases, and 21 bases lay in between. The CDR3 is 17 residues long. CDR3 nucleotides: TGTGCCAGCAGTCCAGTTGGAGTATTCCAGGGCTACAATGAGCAGTTCTTC. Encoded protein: CASSPVGVFQGYNEQFF.

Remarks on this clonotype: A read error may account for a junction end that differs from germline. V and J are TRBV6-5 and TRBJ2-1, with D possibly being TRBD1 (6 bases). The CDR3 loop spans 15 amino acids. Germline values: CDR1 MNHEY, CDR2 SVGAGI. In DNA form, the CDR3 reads TGTGCCAGCAGTCCGTACAGGGTTGGATTCAATGATCAGTTCTTC. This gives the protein CASSPYRVGFNDQFF.

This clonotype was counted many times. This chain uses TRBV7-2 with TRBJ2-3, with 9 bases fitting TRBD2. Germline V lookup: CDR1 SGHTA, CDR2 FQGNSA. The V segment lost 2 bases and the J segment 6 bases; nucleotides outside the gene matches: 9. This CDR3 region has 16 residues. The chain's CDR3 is CASSLSSGGYRDTQYF. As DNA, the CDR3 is TGTGCCAGCAGCTTAAGTAGCGGGGGCTACAGGGATACGCAGTATTTT.

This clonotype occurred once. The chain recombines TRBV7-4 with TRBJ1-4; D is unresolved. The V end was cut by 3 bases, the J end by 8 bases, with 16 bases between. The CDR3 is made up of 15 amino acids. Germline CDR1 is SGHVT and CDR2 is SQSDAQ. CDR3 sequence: CASSFSGDKSEKLFF. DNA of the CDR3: TGTGCCAGCAGCTTTTCTGGGGATAAATCGGAAAAACTGTTTTTT.